In this sample, the clone carrying this TCR beta chain turned up many times. V lost 6 bases and J lost 2, with 13 bases in between. The CDR3 length is 14 residues. This sample was included in a study of human T cells and chemical hapten exposure. It was the library that attached unique molecular identifiers to individual cDNA molecules. MiXCR, applied by TCRdb to the RACE reads, yields one record per CDR3 protein. Of 110,000 to 150,000 distinct CDR3 sequences in the sample, about 10% were seen once. As to time point: patch test 2, 6 weeks after DPC sensitization. Treatment defined: therapeutic diphenylcyclopropenone sensitization with weekly scalp DPC.

The sequence derives from a woman in her forties or fifties with alopecia areata. Some clones in this sample may be carry-over from other donors' samples. The sample in question was whole blood, obtained in connection with sensitization to the hapten diphenylcyclopropenone (DPC). The rearrangement uses TRBV12-3 or TRBV12-4 and TRBJ1-1, with D maybe TRBD1 (5 bases). Written as DNA, the CDR3 is TGTGCCAGCAGATTCGGCGGGGCAAACACTGAAGCTTTCTTT. Encoded protein: CASRFGGANTEAFF.